The rows below give T cell receptor beta chains drawn from one sample of a study of cytomegalovirus exposure and HLA in healthy donors. TCRdb's table, derived via immunoSEQ multiplex PCR, lists solely in-frame clones and lacks some. Found here are tens of thousands of clones, roughly 77% of them singletons; the top ten hold around 25%. Specimen: PBMCs. Source of these receptors: a woman in her forties in good health and CMV-seropositive. The conserved cysteine and the conserved F or W are not part of the CDR3 here.

j_gene: TRBJ1-3
v_gene: TRBV30
CDR3aa: AWSVGGSGNTIY

j_gene: TRBJ1-2
v_gene: TRBV19
CDR3aa: ASSPDRGDGYT

j_gene: TRBJ1-6
v_gene: TRBV30
CDR3aa: AWTGGEGSPLH

j_gene: TRBJ2-2
v_gene: TRBV7-3
CDR3aa: ASSTAGGRTGELF

j_gene: TRBJ1-1
v_gene: TRBV5-6
CDR3aa: ASSPLDRGPTEAF

j_gene: TRBJ1-6
v_gene: TRBV15
CDR3aa: ATSSNSQVSTLH

j_gene: TRBJ1-6
v_gene: TRBV7-9
CDR3aa: ASSLDRVFSPLH

j_gene: TRBJ1-1
v_gene: TRBV5-1
CDR3aa: ASSSTGDGTEAF

j_gene: TRBJ1-1
v_gene: TRBV18
CDR3aa: ASSPSRVNTEAF

j_gene: TRBJ1-1
v_gene: TRBV19
CDR3aa: ASSPPLGASTEAF

j_gene: TRBJ2-3
v_gene: TRBV15
CDR3aa: ATNSGGTDTQY

j_gene: TRBJ2-7
v_gene: TRBV6-5
CDR3aa: ASRNTRGQY

j_gene: TRBJ2-3
v_gene: TRBV10-3
CDR3aa: AISRTGGASTDTQY

j_gene: TRBJ1-2
v_gene: TRBV5-4
CDR3aa: ASSSMYLGRDRNYGYT

j_gene: TRBJ1-1
v_gene: TRBV30
CDR3aa: AWSRGPAEAF